One and the same sample provided the 24 T cell receptor beta chains below, sequenced in a study of control samples from healthy donors and cancer patients. Method: immunoSEQ multiplex PCR; TCRdb's copy keeps in-frame clones and lacks some. The data hold fewer than 500,000 clones, with around 90% observed a single time. The sample taken for sequencing was PBMCs. The receptors shown here come from a man aged 35 to 55 with head and neck cancer.

This rearrangement joins TRBV30 to TRBJ1-4; D is uncertain. V lost 3 bases to trimming and J lost 6 bases, with 23 bases between them. From germline, CDR1 is GTSNPN and CDR2 SVGIG (reference sequence). The CDR3 extends over 17 amino acids. The CDR3 here is CAWSSSGKGLGDEKLFF. Written as DNA, the CDR3 is TGTGCCTGGAGCTCGTCCGGGAAAGGACTCGGGGATGAAAAACTGTTTTTT.

This chain connects TRBV7-2 to TRBJ2-2, with D perhaps matching TRBD2 (7 bases). Germline CDR1 SGHTA, CDR2 FQGNSA. The CDR3 runs to 14 residues. The V end was cut by 10 bases, the J end by 7 bases, with 19 bases between. Written as DNA, the CDR3 is TGTGCCACTCCAAGGGGGGGTTTCGGCGGGGAGCTGTTTTTT. Protein sequence: CATPRGGFGGELFF.

This chain joins TRBV3-1 (or the pseudogene TRBV3-2) and TRBJ2-1, with D possibly called TRBD1 or TRBD2 (5 bases each). V was trimmed by 4 bases and J by 6 bases, leaving 10 bases between them. Germline V CDR1 and CDR2: LGHDT, YNNKEL (reference sequence). The CDR3 covers 13 residues. The CDR3 DNA sequence: TGTGCCAGCAGCCTGTGGGACCCCAATGAGCAGTTCTTC. This codes for CASSLWDPNEQFF.

The chain recombines TRBV5-4 with TRBJ2-5, with D perhaps TRBD1 (7 bases). V lost 4 bases, J lost 4 bases, and 17 bases lay in between. This CDR3 has 15 residues. CDR1 SGHNT and CDR2 YYREEE come from the germline V gene (reference sequence). CDR3 sequence: CASSGNRGGRETQYF. Written as DNA, the CDR3 is TGTGCCAGCAGCGGTAACAGGGGAGGACGAGAGACCCAGTACTTC.

The J gene is TRBJ2-6, the V gene TRBV11-2; possible D gene TRBD2, 5 bases. Germline CDR1 and CDR2: SGHAT and FQNNGV. The V and J ends lost 6 bases and 0 bases respectively, with 18 bases between them. The CDR3 sequence is 18 residues long. CDR3 nucleotide sequence: TGTGCCAGCAGTTTTCGAGGGTCTACAAGCTCTGGGGCCAACGTCCTGACTTTC. Protein product: CASSFRGSTSSGANVLTF.

J is TRBJ2-6 and V is TRBV27; D is ambiguous. The V end lost 0 bases, the J end lost 3 bases, and 6 bases lay between the germline ends. The germline gives CDR1 MNHEY, CDR2 SMNVEV (reference sequence). The CDR3 totals 15 residues. CDR3 nucleotides: TGTGCCAGCAGTTTATCGGGTTTTGGGGCCAACGTCCTGACTTTC. It yields the protein CASSLSGFGANVLTF.

V and J are TRBV3-1 (or the pseudogene TRBV3-2) and TRBJ2-2; tentative D call: TRBD2 (6 bases). V shed 0 bases and J shed 0 bases, with 8 bases lying between them. The germline V gene has CDR1 LGHDT and CDR2 YNNKEL (reference sequence). The CDR3 loop spans 16 amino acids. The CDR3 DNA follows: TGTGCCAGCAGCCAAGACGGAGGGACGAACACCGGGGAGCTGTTTTTT. Encoded protein: CASSQDGGTNTGELFF.

The chain uses TRBV19 and TRBJ1-1, with D unclear. CDR3 length: 13 amino acids. The V and J ends lost 1 base and 5 bases respectively, with 8 bases between them. In germline, CDR1 is LNHDA, CDR2 SQIVND (reference sequence). The CDR3 DNA sequence: TGTGCCAGTAGTATAGGTACCGTTACTGAAGCTTTCTTT. Protein product: CASSIGTVTEAFF.

The rearrangement links TRBV6-5 to TRBJ1-1, with 8 bases identical to TRBD1. The V gene end was trimmed by 6 bases and the J gene end by 8 bases; junction bases not matched to a gene: 11. Looked up from germline, CDR1 is MNHEY and CDR2 is SVGAGI. This CDR3 spans 14 amino acids. CDR3 sequence (DNA): TGTGCCAGCAGAGACTCCAGGGGGCGCGGGGAAGCTTTCTTT. It codes for CASRDSRGRGEAFF.

V is TRBV30 and J is TRBJ2-7, with D perhaps TRBD2 (5 bases). The CDR3 runs 13 residues. Germline assignment: CDR1 GTSNPN and CDR2 SVGIG (reference sequence). Trimming removed 0 bases at V and 4 bases at J, with 10 bases between. The CDR3 region has the DNA TGTGCCTGGAGTGTACTAGTCGGGTACGAGCAGTACTTC. Amino acid sequence: CAWSVLVGYEQYF.

The chain has TRBV7-8 and TRBJ1-2; TRBD1 aligns across 9 bases. With V trimmed by 4 bases and J by 2 bases, 2 bases remained unmatched. Germline lookup yields CDR1 SGHVS and CDR2 FQNEAQ. The CDR3 has 14 amino acids. The DNA of the CDR3 is TGTGCCAGCAGCTCCGGGACAGGGAACTATGGCTACACCTTC. Its translation is CASSSGTGNYGYTF.

The CDR3 region is CASSVRVETYEQYF. CDR3 DNA sequence: TGTGCCAGTAGTGTCAGGGTTGAGACCTACGAGCAGTACTTC. The V call is TRBV19, the J call TRBJ2-7; a possible D gene is TRBD1 (5 bases). Germline assignment: CDR1 LNHDA and CDR2 SQIVND (reference sequence). The ends were cut back, 5 bases at V and 2 bases at J, with 13 bases in the middle. This CDR3 has 14 residues.

The chain has TRBV9 and TRBJ2-7; maybe TRBD1 (6 bases). Trimming shortened V by 4 bases and J by 5 bases, and 19 bases separated the two germline ends. CDR3 length: 15 amino acids. Germline CDR1 reads SGDLS; CDR2 reads YYNGEE. This chain's CDR3 is CASSSTTGSFNEQYF. The CDR3 nucleotides read TGTGCCAGCAGCTCCACAACAGGGTCGTTCAACGAGCAGTACTTC.

V usage is TRBV10-3 and J usage is TRBJ2-7, with 8 bases fitting TRBD2. The CDR3 consists of 16 residues. Germline loops: CDR1 ENHRY, CDR2 SYGVKD. Germline trimming cut 6 bases from V and 3 bases from J; bases unmatched to any gene: 13. The DNA for the CDR3 is TGTGCCATCAGCCCGGGGGGCGAGCGGGGGCACTACGAGCAGTACTTC. Amino acids: CAISPGGERGHYEQYF.

CDR3: CASRIRVLNTEAFF. In DNA form, the CDR3 reads TGTGCCAGCAGAATAAGGGTGTTGAACACTGAAGCTTTCTTT. V usage is TRBV28 and J usage is TRBJ1-1; no firm D call. The CDR3 covers 14 residues. Germline V gives CDR1 MDHEN, CDR2 SYDVKM. V lost 6 bases, J lost 0 bases, and 11 bases lay in between.

The rearrangement joins TRBV5-4 to TRBJ1-1, with D possibly matching TRBD1 (5 bases). CDR1 and CDR2 from the germline V gene are SGHNT and YYREEE (reference sequence). With 7 bases removed from V and 3 bases from J, the gap between germline ends came to 13 bases. The CDR3 length is 13 residues. CDR3 coding DNA: TGTGCCAGCCACAACAGGTTACACACTGAAGCTTTCTTT. Amino acids: CASHNRLHTEAFF.

The chain joins TRBV30 to TRBJ2-2; D remains unclear. Trimming took 8 bases from V and 1 from J, leaving 5 bases between them. The V gene's germline CDR1 is GTSNPN and CDR2 SVGIG (reference sequence). CDR3 length equals 11 residues. The CDR3 spells CAAQNTGELFF. The CDR3 DNA follows: TGTGCCGCCCAGAACACCGGGGAGCTGTTTTTT.

The chain links TRBV28 to TRBJ2-2, with a weak D call TRBD2 (6 bases). CDR1 MDHEN and CDR2 SYDVKM come from the germline V gene. V lost 5 bases and J lost 2, with 15 bases in between. The CDR3 contains 16 residues. The DNA for the CDR3 is TGTGCCAGCAGTCACCTCCCGGGACTTAACACCGGGGAGCTGTTTTTT. Translating gives CASSHLPGLNTGELFF.

CDR3 DNA: TGTGCCAGCAAACTTAATGGGGGTATCGGGGAGCTGTTTTTT. This codes for CASKLNGGIGELFF. The rearrangement joins TRBV11-2 to TRBJ2-2; D possibly uses TRBD1 or TRBD2 (5 bases each). This CDR3 has 14 residues. With 7 bases removed from V and 7 bases from J, the gap between germline ends came to 16 bases. Germline CDR1 and CDR2: SGHAT and FQNNGV. Variable domain in full (rest from reference TRBV11-2 and TRBJ2-2): EAGVAQSPRYKIIEKRQSVAFWCNPISGHATLYWYQQILGQGPKLLIQFQNNGVVDDSQLPKDRFSAERLKGVDSTLKIQPAKLEDSAVYLCASKLNGGIGELFFGEGSRLTVL.

The J gene is TRBJ1-2, the V gene TRBV28, with D unclear. Germline lookup yields CDR1 MDHEN and CDR2 SYDVKM. The CDR3 totals 11 residues. V dropped 5 bases and J dropped 2 bases, with 3 bases sitting between them. CDR3 in DNA: TGTGCCAGCAGTGGAAACTATGGCTACACCTTC. As protein: CASSGNYGYTF.

CDR3 amino acids: CASSRDRSEQQYF. CDR3 DNA: TGTGCCAGCAGCAGGGACAGGTCTGAACAGCAGTACTTC. The chain carries TRBV3-1 (or the pseudogene TRBV3-2) and TRBJ2-7, with 8 positions matching TRBD1. V lost 5 bases, J lost 8 bases, and 8 bases stayed unmatched. CDR3 length: 13 residues. Germline CDR1 and CDR2: LGHDT and YNNKEL (reference sequence).

The chain combines TRBV11-2 with TRBJ2-7; tentatively, D is TRBD1 (5 bases). Germline V gene sequence: CDR1 SGHAT, CDR2 FQNNGV. The CDR3 has 15 amino acids. The V end lost 3 bases, the J end lost 3 bases, and 15 bases lay between the germline ends. CDR3 protein: CASSFGLGQSYEQYF. The CDR3 DNA reads TGTGCCAGCAGCTTTGGTCTGGGGCAGAGCTACGAGCAGTACTTC.

The chain couples TRBV19 to TRBJ2-6; 10 bases map to TRBD1. The ends lost 5 bases at V and 4 bases at J; junction bases unmatched: 8. The CDR3 covers 17 residues. CDR1 is LNHDA and CDR2 is SQIVND in the germline V gene (reference sequence). DNA of the CDR3: TGTGCCAGTAGTTCCGGGACAGGGGAAGCGGGGGCCAACGTCCTGACTTTC. It is translated as CASSSGTGEAGANVLTF.

This clone was observed once. This rearrangement joins TRBV7-6 to TRBJ2-5; TRBD2 agrees at 8 bases. The V segment lost 5 bases and the J segment 4 bases; nucleotides outside the gene matches: 12. In germline, CDR1 is SGHVS, CDR2 FNYEAQ. The CDR3 length is 16 residues. The CDR3 reads CASSPSGTSPRETQYF. The DNA for the CDR3 is TGTGCCAGCAGCCCAAGCGGGACTAGTCCTCGAGAGACCCAGTACTTC.